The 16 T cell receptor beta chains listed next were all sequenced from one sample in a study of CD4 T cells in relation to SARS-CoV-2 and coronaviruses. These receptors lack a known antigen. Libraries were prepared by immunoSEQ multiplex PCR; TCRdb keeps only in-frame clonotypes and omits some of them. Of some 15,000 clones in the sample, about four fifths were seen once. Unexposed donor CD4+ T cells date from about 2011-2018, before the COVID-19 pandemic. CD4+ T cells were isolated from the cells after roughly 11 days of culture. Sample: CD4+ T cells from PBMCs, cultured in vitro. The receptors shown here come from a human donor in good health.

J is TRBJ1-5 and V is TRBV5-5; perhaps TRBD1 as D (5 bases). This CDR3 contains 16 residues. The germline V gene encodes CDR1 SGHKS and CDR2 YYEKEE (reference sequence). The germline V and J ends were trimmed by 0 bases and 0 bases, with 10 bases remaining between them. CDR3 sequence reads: CASSLGQSVSNQPQHF. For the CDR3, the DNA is TGTGCCAGCAGCTTGGGACAGTCCGTTAGCAATCAGCCCCAGCATTTT.

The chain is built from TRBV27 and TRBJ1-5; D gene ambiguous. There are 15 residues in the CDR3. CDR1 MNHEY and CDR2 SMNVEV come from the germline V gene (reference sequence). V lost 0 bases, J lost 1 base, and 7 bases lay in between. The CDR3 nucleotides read TGTGCCAGCAGTTTATCCAGCGCCAGCAATCAGCCCCAGCATTTT. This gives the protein CASSLSSASNQPQHF.

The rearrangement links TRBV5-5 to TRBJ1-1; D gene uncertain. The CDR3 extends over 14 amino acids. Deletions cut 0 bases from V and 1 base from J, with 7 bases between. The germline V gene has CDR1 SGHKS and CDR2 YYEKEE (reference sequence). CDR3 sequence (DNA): TGTGCCAGCAGCTTGGTTTACAGGAACACTGAAGCTTTCTTT. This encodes CASSLVYRNTEAFF.

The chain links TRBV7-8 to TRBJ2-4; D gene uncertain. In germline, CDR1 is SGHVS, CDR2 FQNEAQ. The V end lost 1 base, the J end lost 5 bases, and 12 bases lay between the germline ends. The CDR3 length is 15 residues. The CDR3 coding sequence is TGTGCCAGCAGCTTAGATTCTCTAGGCGAAAACATTCAGTACTTC. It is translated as CASSLDSLGENIQYF.

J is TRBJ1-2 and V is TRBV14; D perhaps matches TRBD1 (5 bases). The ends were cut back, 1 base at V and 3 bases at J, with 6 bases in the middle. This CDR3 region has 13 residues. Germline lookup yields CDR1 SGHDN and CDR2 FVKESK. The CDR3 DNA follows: TGTGCCAGCAGCCAAGGGACATACTATGGCTACACCTTC. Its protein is CASSQGTYYGYTF.

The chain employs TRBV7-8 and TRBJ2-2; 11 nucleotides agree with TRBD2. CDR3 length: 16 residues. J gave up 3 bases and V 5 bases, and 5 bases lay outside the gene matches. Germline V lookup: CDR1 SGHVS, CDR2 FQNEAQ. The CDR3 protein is CASSTTSGRDTGELFF. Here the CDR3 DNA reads TGTGCCAGCAGCACCACTAGCGGGAGAGACACCGGGGAGCTGTTTTTT.

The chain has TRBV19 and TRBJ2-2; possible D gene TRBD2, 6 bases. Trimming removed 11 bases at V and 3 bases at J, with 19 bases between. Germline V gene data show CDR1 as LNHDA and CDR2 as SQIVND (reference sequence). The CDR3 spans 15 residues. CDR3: CASRIGGADTGELFF. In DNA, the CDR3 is TGTGCCTCAAGAATCGGGGGAGCGGACACCGGGGAGCTGTTTTTT.

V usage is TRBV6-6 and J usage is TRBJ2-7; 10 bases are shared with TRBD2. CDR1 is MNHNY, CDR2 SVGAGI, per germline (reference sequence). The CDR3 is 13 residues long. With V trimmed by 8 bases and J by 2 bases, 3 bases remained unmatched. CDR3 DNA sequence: TGTGCCAGCTCAGGACTAGCGGCCTACGAGCAGTACTTC. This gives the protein CASSGLAAYEQYF.

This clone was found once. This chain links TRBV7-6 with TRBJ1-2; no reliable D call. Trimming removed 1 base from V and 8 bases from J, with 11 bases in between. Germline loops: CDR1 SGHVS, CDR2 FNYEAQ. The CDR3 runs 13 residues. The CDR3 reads CASSLGPPAGYTF. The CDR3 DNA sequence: TGTGCCAGCAGCTTAGGGCCGCCTGCAGGCTACACCTTC.

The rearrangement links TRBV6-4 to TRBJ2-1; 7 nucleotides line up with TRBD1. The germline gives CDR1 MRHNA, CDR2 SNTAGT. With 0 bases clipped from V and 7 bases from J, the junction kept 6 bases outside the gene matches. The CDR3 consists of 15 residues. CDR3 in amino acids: CASSDSAGGFNEQFF. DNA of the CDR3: TGTGCCAGCAGTGACTCGGCAGGGGGATTTAATGAGCAGTTCTTC.

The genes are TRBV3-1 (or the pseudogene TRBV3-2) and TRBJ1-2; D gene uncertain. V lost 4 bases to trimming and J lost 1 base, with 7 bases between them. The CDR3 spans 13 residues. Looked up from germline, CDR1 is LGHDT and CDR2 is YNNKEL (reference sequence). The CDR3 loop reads CASSPGLNYGYTF. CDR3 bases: TGTGCCAGCAGCCCGGGCCTTAACTATGGCTACACCTTC.

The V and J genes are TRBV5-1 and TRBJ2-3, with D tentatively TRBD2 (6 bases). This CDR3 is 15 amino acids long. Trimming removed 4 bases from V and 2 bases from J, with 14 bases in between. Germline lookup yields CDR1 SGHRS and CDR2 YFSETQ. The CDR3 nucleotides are TGCGCCAGCAGCGCAACTTGGGGGGTCACAGATACGCAGTATTTT. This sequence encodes CASSATWGVTDTQYF.

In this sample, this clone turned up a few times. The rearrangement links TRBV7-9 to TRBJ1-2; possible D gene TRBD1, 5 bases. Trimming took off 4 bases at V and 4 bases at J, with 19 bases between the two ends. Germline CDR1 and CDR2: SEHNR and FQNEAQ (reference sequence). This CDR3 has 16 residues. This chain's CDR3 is CASSSIDSLQIYGYTF. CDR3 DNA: TGTGCCAGCAGCTCCATAGACAGCCTTCAAATCTATGGCTACACCTTC.

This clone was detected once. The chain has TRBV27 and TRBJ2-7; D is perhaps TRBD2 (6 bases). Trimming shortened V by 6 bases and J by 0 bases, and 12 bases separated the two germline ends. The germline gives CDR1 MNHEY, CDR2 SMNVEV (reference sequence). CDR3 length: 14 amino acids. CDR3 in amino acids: CASRFYGSSYEQYF. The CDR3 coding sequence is TGTGCCAGCAGATTTTACGGGAGCTCCTACGAGCAGTACTTC.

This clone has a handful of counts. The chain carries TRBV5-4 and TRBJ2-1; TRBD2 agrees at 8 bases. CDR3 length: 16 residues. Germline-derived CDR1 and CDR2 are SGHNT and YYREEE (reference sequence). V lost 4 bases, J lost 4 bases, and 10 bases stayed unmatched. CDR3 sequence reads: CASSGAGTSGYNEQFF. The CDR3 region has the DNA TGTGCCAGCAGCGGGGCCGGGACTAGTGGTTACAATGAGCAGTTCTTC. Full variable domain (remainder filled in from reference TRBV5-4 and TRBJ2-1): ETGVTQSPTHLIKTRGQQVTLRCSSQSGHNTVSWYQQALGQGPQFIFQYYREEENGRGNFPPRFSGLQFPNYSSELNVNALELDDSALYLCASSGAGTSGYNEQFFGPGTRLTVL.

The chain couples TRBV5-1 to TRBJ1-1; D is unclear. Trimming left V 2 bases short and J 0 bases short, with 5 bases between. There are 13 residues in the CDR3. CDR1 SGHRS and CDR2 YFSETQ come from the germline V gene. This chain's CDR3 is CASSFKLNTEAFF. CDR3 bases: TGCGCCAGCAGCTTTAAGTTGAACACTGAAGCTTTCTTT.